Listed here are 21 T cell receptor beta chains from one sample, sequenced in a study of long-term antiretroviral therapy in people with HIV. With survey level as its setting, the immunoSEQ assay was v3.0. Method: immunoSEQ multiplex PCR; TCRdb's copy keeps in-frame clones and lacks some. There are about 25,000 clones in the sample; approximately 79% occur only once, and 11% lies in the top ten. Sample: unsorted PBMCs, taken 2.1 years after starting antiretroviral therapy. These receptors all come from a young man with HIV.

This clone was seen only once. V gene TRBV30 combines with J gene TRBJ1-2; tentatively, D is TRBD1 (5 bases). CDR1 is GTSNPN and CDR2 is SVGIG in the germline V gene (reference sequence). CDR3 size: 15 residues. Trimming removed 4 bases at V and 6 bases at J, with 21 bases between. This chain's CDR3 is CAWTTGRQGYNGYTF. DNA of the CDR3: TGTGCCTGGACAACAGGTCGGCAGGGCTATAATGGCTACACCTTC.

This clone was counted a few times. The rearrangement uses TRBV5-4 and TRBJ1-6; D gene ambiguous. The CDR3 is 15 residues long. Germline lookup yields CDR1 SGHNT and CDR2 YYREEE (reference sequence). The V end was cut by 0 bases, the J end by 7 bases, with 11 bases between. CDR3 in DNA: TGTGCCAGCAGCTTGGTTGGCAGATTCAATTCACCCCTCCACTTT. Translation: CASSLVGRFNSPLHF.

Here the CDR3 reads CASSLFQGKGMDEAFF. CDR3 DNA sequence: TGTGCCAGCAGTTTATTCCAGGGGAAGGGGATGGACGAAGCTTTCTTT. This rearrangement joins TRBV27 to TRBJ1-1, with D perhaps matching TRBD1 (6 bases). V lost 1 base to trimming and J lost 8 bases, with 20 bases between them. CDR3 length: 16 residues. Germline CDR1 MNHEY, CDR2 SMNVEV (reference sequence).

The V gene is TRBV7-2, the J gene TRBJ1-2; the D is unclear. This CDR3 is 11 amino acids long. CDR1 is SGHTA, CDR2 FQGNSA, per germline. V lost 4 bases to trimming and J lost 0 bases, with 0 bases between them. The CDR3 is CASSSNYGYTF. The CDR3 DNA follows: TGTGCCAGCAGCTCTAACTATGGCTACACCTTC.

This clone was seen only a few times. The rearrangement joins TRBV7-9 to TRBJ1-5; D unresolved. The V end lost 3 bases, the J end lost 4 bases, and 13 bases lay between the germline ends. Germline V lookup: CDR1 SEHNR, CDR2 FQNEAQ (reference sequence). The CDR3 runs to 15 residues. Here the CDR3 DNA reads TGTGCCAGCAGCTTGGGAGTGGGCGATAATCAGCCCCAGCATTTT. Protein sequence: CASSLGVGDNQPQHF.

The CDR3 region is CASSSVNNEQFF. For the CDR3, the DNA is TGTGCCAGCAGTTCGGTCAACAATGAGCAGTTCTTC. This chain links TRBV28 with TRBJ2-1, with no clear D. The germline V gene encodes CDR1 MDHEN and CDR2 SYDVKM. The CDR3 length is 12 residues. Trimming took 4 bases from V and 5 from J, leaving 6 bases between them.

The chain joins TRBV7-9 to TRBJ2-7, with D tentatively TRBD1 or TRBD2 (5 bases each). Germline loops: CDR1 SEHNR, CDR2 FQNEAQ (reference sequence). Trimming left V 2 bases short and J 2 bases short, with 13 bases between. The CDR3 extends over 15 amino acids. This CDR3 reads CASSLKTRDAYEQYF. The CDR3 nucleotides are TGTGCCAGCAGCTTAAAGACCAGGGACGCCTACGAGCAGTACTTC.

The rearrangement uses TRBV27 and TRBJ2-1; D is possibly TRBD1 (5 bases). V shed 5 bases and J shed 8 bases, with 10 bases lying between them. Germline assignment: CDR1 MNHEY and CDR2 SMNVEV (reference sequence). The CDR3 is 12 amino acids. CDR3 DNA sequence: TGTGCCAGCAGTGCCCAGGGTGATGAGCAGTTCTTC. This gives the protein CASSAQGDEQFF.

V usage is TRBV30 and J usage is TRBJ2-3; TRBD1 agrees at 9 bases. The CDR3 covers 14 residues. The V gene's germline CDR1 is GTSNPN and CDR2 SVGIG (reference sequence). V lost 2 bases and J lost 5; bases outside the gene matches: 5. CDR3 amino acids: CAWSKQGAGDTQYF. The CDR3 nucleotides are TGTGCCTGGAGTAAACAGGGGGCTGGAGATACGCAGTATTTT.

The DNA for the CDR3 is TGTGCCAGCAGCGTAAGATCCCCTAGCGGGAGGGATACGCAGTATTTT. Amino acids: CASSVRSPSGRDTQYF. The chain joins TRBV9 to TRBJ2-3, with 11 bases lining up with TRBD2. V was clipped by 1 base and J by 6 bases; unmatched bases: 7. Germline CDR1 is SGDLS and CDR2 is YYNGEE. This CDR3 is 16 amino acids long.

V is TRBV6-1 and J is TRBJ2-1; 13 bases agree with TRBD2. The CDR3 spans 17 residues. V was pared by 0 bases and J by 4 bases, with 3 bases of the junction left unmatched. The germline gives CDR1 MNHNS, CDR2 SASEGT. The CDR3 sequence: CASSEALAGGPYNEQFF. The DNA of the CDR3 is TGTGCCAGCAGTGAAGCACTAGCGGGGGGGCCATACAATGAGCAGTTCTTC.

This sequence joins TRBV9 and TRBJ2-1; 11 bases line up with TRBD2. V shed 2 bases and J 8 bases; nucleotides not matched to a gene: 3. The CDR3 is 14 amino acids. Looked up from germline, CDR1 is SGDLS and CDR2 is YYNGEE. The CDR3 coding sequence is TGTGCCAGCAGCGTTAGCGGGAGGGCCGATGAGCAGTTCTTC. Translating gives CASSVSGRADEQFF. Combining the CDR3 with reference TRBV9 and TRBJ2-1 gives the whole variable domain DSGVTQTPKHLITATGQRVTLRCSPRSGDLSVYWYQQSLDQGLQFLIQYYNGEERAKGNILERFSAQQFPDLHSELNLSSLELGDSALYFCASSVSGRADEQFFGPGTRLTVL.

The chain is built from TRBV14 and TRBJ1-2; 7 nucleotides match TRBD1. V lost 2 bases to trimming and J lost 10 bases; unmatched junction nucleotides: 10. Germline CDR1 is SGHDN and CDR2 is FVKESK. The CDR3 contains 14 residues. CDR3 in DNA: TGTGCCAGCAGCCAACCCGGCCGACAGGGCGACTACACCTTC. Translating it yields CASSQPGRQGDYTF.

This clone came up once. The chain uses TRBV19 and TRBJ2-7; tentative D call: TRBD1 (5 bases). Per the germline V gene, CDR1 is LNHDA and CDR2 is SQIVND (reference sequence). The CDR3 has 14 residues. Trimming removed 1 base at V and 0 bases at J, with 7 bases between. CDR3 in amino acids: CASSIGRASYEQYF. CDR3 nucleotides: TGTGCCAGTAGTATAGGCAGGGCCTCCTACGAGCAGTACTTC.

This chain joins TRBV14 and TRBJ2-5; 11 bases are a match to TRBD2. This CDR3 has 17 residues. The trim removed 3 bases at V and 7 bases at J, leaving 13 bases unmatched. Per germline, CDR1 SGHDN and CDR2 FVKESK. The CDR3 nucleotides read TGTGCCAGCAGCCAGGGATCCGGGACTAGCGGTTTGGGGACCCAGTACTTC. It specifies CASSQGSGTSGLGTQYF.

This clone was seen more than once but under ten times. The chain links TRBV19 to TRBJ2-1; D gene uncertain. The germline V and J ends were trimmed by 1 base and 10 bases, with 8 bases remaining between them. The CDR3 sequence is 12 residues long. Germline CDR1 reads LNHDA; CDR2 reads SQIVND (reference sequence). The CDR3 here is CASSIGKAEQFF. CDR3 nucleotide sequence: TGTGCCAGTAGTATAGGGAAGGCCGAGCAGTTCTTC.

The J gene is TRBJ2-6, the V gene TRBV10-2; D perhaps matches TRBD1 (7 bases). The CDR3 totals 16 residues. V was cut by 2 bases and J by 2 bases, with 10 bases left in between. Germline V lookup: CDR1 WSHSY, CDR2 SAAADI. This CDR3 is CASSEGRGAGANVLTF. CDR3 DNA: TGCGCCAGCAGTGAGGGCAGGGGGGCTGGGGCCAACGTCCTGACTTTC.

V gene TRBV30 combines with J gene TRBJ2-1, with TRBD2 matching over 9 bases. CDR3 size: 13 residues. The V segment lost 0 bases and the J segment 9 bases; nucleotides outside the gene matches: 3. Germline lookup yields CDR1 GTSNPN and CDR2 SVGIG (reference sequence). The CDR3 region has the DNA TGTGCCTGGAGTGTAGCGGGGGGCATTGAGCAGTTCTTC. Residues: CAWSVAGGIEQFF.

The CDR3 region has the DNA TGTGCCAGCTCACCACCTGAGCGGCAGCAGTTCTTC. It codes for CASSPPERQQFF. V and J are TRBV18 and TRBJ2-1, with D maybe TRBD2 (5 bases). Between the trimmed V and J ends, which lost 0 bases and 11 bases, there was a span of 8 bases. CDR1 and CDR2 (germline): KGHSH, LQKENI. CDR3 length: 12 residues.

The chain combines TRBV25-1 with TRBJ2-7; D is ambiguous. V was shortened by 7 bases and J by 5 bases, with 21 bases between the two germline ends. CDR1 is MGHDK, CDR2 SYGVNS, per germline. CDR3 length: 15 amino acids. The chain's CDR3 is CASKSGKPNSDEQYF. The CDR3, as DNA: TGTGCCAGCAAATCGGGCAAACCGAACTCAGACGAGCAGTACTTC.

Regarding this clone: The germline gene is not matched at one end of the junction; a read error may be the cause. The DNA of the CDR3 is TGTGCCAGCAACCAAAAAAAACAGGGTTACACTGAAGCTTTCTTT. It translates to CASNQKKQGYTEAFF. This sequence joins TRBV14 and TRBJ1-1; TRBD1 might be the D (6 bases). The germline CDR1 and CDR2 sequences are SGHDN and FVKESK. This CDR3 has 15 amino acids.